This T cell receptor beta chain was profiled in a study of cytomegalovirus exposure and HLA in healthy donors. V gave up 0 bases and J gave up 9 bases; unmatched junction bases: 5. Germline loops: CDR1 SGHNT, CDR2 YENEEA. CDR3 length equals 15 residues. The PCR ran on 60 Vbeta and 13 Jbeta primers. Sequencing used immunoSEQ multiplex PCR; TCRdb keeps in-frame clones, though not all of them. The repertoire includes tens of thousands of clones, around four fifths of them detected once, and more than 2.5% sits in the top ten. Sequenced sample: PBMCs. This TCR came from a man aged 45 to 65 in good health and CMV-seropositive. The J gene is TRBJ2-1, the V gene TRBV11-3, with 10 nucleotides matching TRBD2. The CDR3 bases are TGTGCCAGCAGCTTAGACTTGGGACTAGCGAGTGAGCAGTTCTTC. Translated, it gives CASSLDLGLASEQFF. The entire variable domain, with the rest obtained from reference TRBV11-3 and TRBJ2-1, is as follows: EAGVVQSPRYKIIEKKQPVAFWCNPISGHNTLYWYLQNLGQGPELLIRYENEEAVDDSQLPKDRFSAERLKGVDSTLKIQPAELGDSAVYLCASSLDLGLASEQFFGPGTRLTVL.